A single sample gave rise to the 19 T cell receptor beta chains below, sequenced in a study of post-analysis software for immune sequencing data. Findings and caveats of the study: Patients used several TRBV segments, including TRBV5-6, TRBV5-1 and TRBV20-1, more often than controls.

Presence of unique molecular identifiers characterized the TCR beta cDNA libraries. TCRdb re-analysed the PCR reads in MiXCR, keeping a single row per CDR3 protein. The sample has hundreds of thousands of distinct CDR3 sequences, roughly three fifths seen once. Antigens for these TCRs are unknown. The source material was blood. The receptors were sampled from a girl aged 2 to 10 with multiple sclerosis.

This clonotype was recorded a few times. This rearrangement joins TRBV29-1 to TRBJ2-5; D remains ambiguous. This CDR3 comprises 12 residues. V was clipped by 2 bases and J by 5 bases, with 9 bases between them. Germline assignment: CDR1 SQVTM and CDR2 ANQGSEA. The CDR3 sequence: CSVELDRETQYF. In DNA, the CDR3 is TGCAGCGTTGAATTAGATCGGGAGACCCAGTACTTC.

This clonotype occurred a few times. The chain has TRBV6-5 and TRBJ2-7; 7 positions match TRBD2. Trimming at V came to 0 bases and at J to 0 bases, leaving 8 bases not matched to a gene. CDR1 and CDR2 (germline): MNHEY, SVGAGI. The CDR3 runs to 17 residues. CDR3 sequence: CASSYSFGRGSSYEQYF. Here the CDR3 DNA reads TGTGCCAGCAGTTACTCTTTTGGGAGGGGAAGCTCCTACGAGCAGTACTTC.

A word on this clonotype: Sequence at one end of the junction differs from germline and may be a read error. The chain combines TRBV7-2 with TRBJ2-1, with 13 bases aligning to TRBD2. There are 19 residues in the CDR3. Germline values: CDR1 SGHTA, CDR2 FQGNSA. As DNA, the CDR3 is TGTGCCAGCAGCAGAAGACTAGCGGGGGGCCCGAGCTCCTACAATAAGCAGTTCTTC. Residues: CASSRRLAGGPSSYNKQFF.

The table lists this clonotype with a few counts. V usage is TRBV27 and J usage is TRBJ2-7; D is undetermined. V was trimmed by 5 bases and J by 5 bases, leaving 10 bases between them. Germline V gives CDR1 MNHEY, CDR2 SMNVEV (reference sequence). This CDR3 spans 12 amino acids. CDR3 sequence reads: CASSEAQHEQYF. The CDR3 DNA is TGTGCCAGCAGTGAAGCACAGCACGAGCAGTACTTC.

As for this clonotype: At one end the junction does not follow the germline gene, possibly because of a read error. The V gene is TRBV27, the J gene TRBJ2-3, with D possibly matching TRBD1 (5 bases). Per germline, CDR1 MNHEY and CDR2 SMNVEV (reference sequence). The CDR3 loop spans 16 amino acids. CDR3 sequence reads: CASSTKAPLVTDSQYF. The CDR3 DNA is TGTGCCAGCAGCACTAAGGCCCCCCTAGTGACAGATTCGCAGTATTTT.

The count of this clonotype is one. V and J are TRBV5-1 and TRBJ1-1; TRBD1 might be the D (6 bases). Germline V gene lookup returns CDR1 SGHRS and CDR2 YFSETQ. The V gene lost 0 bases and the J gene lost 0 bases, with 15 bases spanning the gap. The CDR3 consists of 17 residues. CDR3 DNA: TGCGCCAGCAGCTTGGTAGGGGGGACGGGGATGAACACTGAAGCTTTCTTT. Amino acid sequence: CASSLVGGTGMNTEAFF.

J is TRBJ2-1 and V is TRBV7-9, with D maybe TRBD1 (5 bases). The V and J ends lost 7 bases and 9 bases respectively, with 22 bases between them. The germline CDR1 and CDR2 sequences are SEHNR and FQNEAQ (reference sequence). The CDR3 has 15 amino acids. The CDR3, as DNA: TGTGCCAGCACCAAATTGGGGCCCCCAACCAGTGAGCAGTTCTTC. It encodes CASTKLGPPTSEQFF.

This chain uses TRBV7-6 with TRBJ2-5; D is perhaps TRBD2 (5 bases). Trimming stripped 0 bases from V and 5 bases from J, with 10 bases between. The CDR3 is 14 amino acids. The V gene's germline CDR1 is SGHVS and CDR2 FNYEAQ. The CDR3 sequence: CASSLAGKRETQYF. CDR3 DNA: TGTGCCAGCAGCTTAGCAGGGAAGCGGGAGACCCAGTACTTC.

The rearrangement links TRBV3-1 to TRBJ2-3, with a tentative D call TRBD1 (6 bases). Germline V gene data show CDR1 as LGHDT and CDR2 as YNNKEL (reference sequence). The CDR3 is 14 amino acids. Deletions cut 4 bases from V and 2 bases from J, with 10 bases between. CDR3 nucleotide sequence: TGTGCCAGCAGCCCCTGGACAGCCACAGATACGCAGTATTTT. Its translation is CASSPWTATDTQYF.

The rearrangement links TRBV5-1 to TRBJ1-2; 7 bases match TRBD1. Germline CDR1 is SGHRS and CDR2 is YFSETQ. The CDR3 runs to 14 residues. The ends lost 3 bases at V and 8 bases at J; junction bases unmatched: 10. CDR3 DNA sequence: TGCGCCAGCAGCTCGGGACAGCCGGCGGGGGGCTACACCTTC. Its protein is CASSSGQPAGGYTF.

V and J are TRBV7-9 and TRBJ1-2; the D gene is possibly TRBD1 (5 bases). Trimming cost V 4 bases and J 6 bases, with 12 bases left between them. This CDR3 spans 13 amino acids. The germline V gene has CDR1 SEHNR and CDR2 FQNEAQ (reference sequence). The CDR3 spells CASSSPGRDGYTF. CDR3 in DNA: TGTGCCAGCAGCTCCCCAGGGAGGGATGGCTACACCTTC.

The V and J genes are TRBV7-6 and TRBJ2-1; D possibly corresponds to TRBD1 (6 bases). CDR3 size: 16 residues. Germline-derived CDR1 and CDR2 are SGHVS and FNYEAQ. The V gene lost 0 bases and the J gene lost 1 base, with 10 bases spanning the gap. CDR3 loop: CASSLAAGTSYNEQFF. DNA of the CDR3: TGTGCCAGCAGCTTAGCTGCAGGGACATCCTACAATGAGCAGTTCTTC.

This chain uses TRBV5-1 with TRBJ2-2; 16 bases are shared with TRBD2. From germline, CDR1 is SGHRS and CDR2 YFSETQ. Trimming cost V 4 bases and J 4 bases; bases outside gene matches: 10. CDR3 size: 19 residues. DNA for the CDR3: TGCGCCAGCAGCACGGGACTAGCGGGAGGGCCTCGTGTCACCGGGGAGCTGTTTTTT. Residues: CASSTGLAGGPRVTGELFF.

The chain is built from TRBV4-2 and TRBJ2-5; 7 bases align to TRBD2. This CDR3 region has 17 residues. With 0 bases clipped from V and 4 bases from J, the junction kept 11 bases outside the gene matches. The germline V gene has CDR1 LGHNA and CDR2 YNFKEQ. This chain's CDR3 is CASSQDGEGKGRETQYF. The DNA of the CDR3 is TGTGCCAGCAGCCAAGATGGGGAGGGGAAAGGGCGAGAGACCCAGTACTTC.

V usage is TRBV5-1 and J usage is TRBJ2-7; the D gene is possibly TRBD1 (6 bases). Germline values: CDR1 SGHRS, CDR2 YFSETQ. The CDR3 has 14 residues. Trimming left V 4 bases short and J 2 bases short, with 13 bases between. The CDR3 reads CASSPHRETYEQYF. CDR3 nucleotides: TGCGCCAGCAGCCCACACAGGGAGACCTACGAGCAGTACTTC.

The V and J genes are TRBV7-8 and TRBJ2-7, with a tentative D call TRBD1 (5 bases). V was trimmed by 2 bases and J by 0 bases, leaving 14 bases between them. This CDR3 is built from 16 residues. Per germline, CDR1 SGHVS and CDR2 FQNEAQ. CDR3 sequence: CASSLRVRTFSYEQYF. DNA for the CDR3: TGTGCCAGCAGCTTACGAGTTCGGACATTCTCCTACGAGCAGTACTTC.

This chain connects TRBV20-1 to TRBJ1-1, with TRBD1 matching 7 bases. The CDR3 extends over 12 amino acids. V was pared by 3 bases and J by 12 bases, with 10 bases of the junction left unmatched. Germline values: CDR1 DFQATT, CDR2 SNEGSKA (reference sequence). The CDR3 region has the DNA TGCAGTGCTAGCCGGACAGGCGAGACTACTTTCTTT. Translating gives CSASRTGETTFF.

V gene TRBV29-1 combines with J gene TRBJ2-3; possibly TRBD2 for D (6 bases). The CDR3 has 14 amino acids. Germline CDR1 and CDR2: SQVTM and ANQGSEA. The V gene lost 6 bases and the J gene lost 2 bases, with 15 bases spanning the gap. The CDR3 region has the DNA TGCAGCGTCCATTCTAGCGAGGTCACAGATACGCAGTATTTT. Encoded protein: CSVHSSEVTDTQYF.

In its sample, this clonotype was seen once. The chain carries TRBV5-1 and TRBJ2-3, with 7 bases identical to TRBD1. There are 16 residues in the CDR3. Germline loops: CDR1 SGHRS, CDR2 YFSETQ. Unmatched junction bases numbered 7, after V lost 3 bases and J lost 0 bases. CDR3 DNA: TGCGCCAGCAGCTCGGGGACAGCACCTAGCACAGATACGCAGTATTTT. It translates to CASSSGTAPSTDTQYF. The whole variable domain, remainder taken from reference TRBV5-1 and TRBJ2-3, is KAGVTQTPRYLIKTRGQQVTLSCSPISGHRSVSWYQQTPGQGLQFLFEYFSETQRNKGNFPGRFSGRQFSNSRSEMNVSTLELGDSALYLCASSSGTAPSTDTQYFGPGTRLTVL.